Listed below are T cell receptor beta chains from one sample, sequenced in a study of blood T cell repertoires in COVID-19. The method was immunoSEQ multiplex PCR; TCRdb's version includes in-frame clones alone and lacks a portion of them. The profile shows about 240,000 clones, 75% to 90% of them singletons. The sample comprised PBMCs or T cells enriched from blood (not recorded which). The receptors here all came from a woman aged 35 to 49 with acute COVID-19. The CDR3 runs from the conserved cysteine through the conserved F or W. D genes are given only for firm matches. Expanded clones get a size class; other rows say once, few or many, or leave the size out.

d_call	clone_size	j_call	v_call	cdr3_aa
NA	NA	TRBJ1-1	TRBV11-3	CASSPSSSGVTEAFF
TRBD2	NA	TRBJ2-7	TRBV2	CASRQIPGLDVYEQYF
NA	NA	TRBJ2-2	TRBV30	CAWSVLGNTGELFF
TRBD2	NA	TRBJ2-5	TRBV9	CASSRSGNQETQYF
NA	NA	TRBJ2-5	TRBV11-3	CASSTRGGQYF
NA	NA	TRBJ1-2	TRBV19	CASRYSGERYGYTF
NA	NA	TRBJ2-7	TRBV5-1	CASSLTGQPYEQYF
NA	few	TRBJ2-1	TRBV11-3	CASSSPGGGSQNEQFF
NA	NA	TRBJ1-2	TRBV5-1	CASSSGGLDSRF
NA	NA	TRBJ2-7	TRBV5-1	CASSPTALSSYEQYF
NA	NA	TRBJ1-2	TRBV2	CASSENPGSSYGYTF
NA	NA	TRBJ2-1	TRBV5-1	CASSLPGNEQFF
NA	NA	TRBJ2-7	TRBV6-5	CASRFLVPSSYEQYF
NA	NA	TRBJ2-4	TRBV3-1/TRBV3-2	CASSHQGRASGIQYF
NA	NA	TRBJ1-6	TRBV27	CASSFLAGSYNSPLHF
NA	NA	TRBJ2-1	TRBV11-3	CASSPSYNEQFF
TRBD1	NA	TRBJ1-1	TRBV4-1	CASSHITGVDTEAFF
TRBD2	NA	TRBJ2-1	TRBV5-1	CASSFREGPPWNEQFF
NA	NA	TRBJ2-2	TRBV30	CAWSFEALLSGELFF
NA	NA	TRBJ1-5	TRBV5-1	CASSLTGNRNQPQHF
TRBD1	NA	TRBJ2-2	TRBV5-1	CASSLTGGGTGELFF
NA	NA	TRBJ2-3	TRBV11-1	CASSLDGEPADTQYF
NA	NA	TRBJ2-2	TRBV27	CASTPSVANTGELFF
TRBD1	NA	TRBJ2-1	TRBV24-1	CATSDLGQGGYNEQFF
NA	NA	TRBJ2-1	TRBV30	CAWSVGDEQFF
TRBD2	NA	TRBJ2-3	TRBV5-1	CASSLTGGPIDTQYF
TRBD2	NA	TRBJ2-1	TRBV24-1	CATSDRTSGRGNEQFF
TRBD2	NA	TRBJ2-2	TRBV6-4	CASRGSGRFPTGELFF
TRBD1	once	TRBJ1-2	TRBV3-1/TRBV3-2	CASSPRLGGRGRGANYGYTF
NA	NA	NA	TRBV6-1	CASSEDDSYNEQFF
NA	NA	TRBJ2-3	TRBV3-1/TRBV3-2	CASSQGGLSGATDTQYF
TRBD1	NA	TRBJ2-7	TRBV27	CASSFDRAYEQYF
NA	NA	TRBJ2-3	TRBV28	CASKFTGVVADTQYF
TRBD1	NA	TRBJ1-5	TRBV3-1/TRBV3-2	CASSLPPQRGQQPQHF
NA	NA	TRBJ2-2	TRBV7-3	CASSLNGNTGELFF
TRBD1	NA	TRBJ1-2	TRBV24-1	CATSDSWDRENYGYTF
TRBD2	NA	TRBJ2-1	TRBV7-9	CASSLVVSGRYNEQFF
TRBD2	NA	TRBJ2-7	TRBV11-1	CASSFRLADSYEQYF
TRBD2	NA	TRBJ2-1	TRBV13	CASSSPGLGRNEQFF
TRBD2	NA	TRBJ2-7	TRBV4-2	CASSQGREYEQYF
TRBD2	NA	TRBJ2-3	TRBV5-4	CASSPGASGTSSTDTQYF
NA	NA	TRBJ1-4	TRBV5-1	CASSLNPLNEKLFF
TRBD2	NA	TRBJ2-1	TRBV11-2	CASSSGRGRFYNEQFF
TRBD1	NA	TRBJ1-6	TRBV5-6	CASSMTGMSSYNSPLHF
TRBD2	NA	TRBJ2-1	TRBV6-5	CASSPGTSEYNEQFF
TRBD2	NA	TRBJ2-1	TRBV7-8	CASSSLAGRNNEQFF
TRBD2	NA	TRBJ2-1	TRBV12-3/TRBV12-4	CASSLVLAGEQFF
TRBD2	NA	TRBJ2-2	TRBV10-3	CAISEKLAGAPDTGELFF
TRBD2	NA	TRBJ2-1	TRBV6-2/TRBV6-3	CASSLSGRYNEQFF
TRBD2	NA	TRBJ2-3	TRBV30	CAWSVFRTSGRGDTQYF
TRBD1	NA	TRBJ1-5	TRBV19	CASSRLNDRGLEPQHF
TRBD2	NA	TRBJ2-5	TRBV11-2	CASSLGAGGLLQETQYF
NA	NA	TRBJ2-7	TRBV7-9	CASSLGSGRSSYEQYF
NA	once	TRBJ1-1	TRBV29-1	CSVEDPGQNTEAFF